This T cell receptor beta chain was profiled in a study of CD8+ T cells in alopecia areata. PBMCs, the starting material, were the source of sorted CD4+ and CD8+ T cells. Germline CDR1 is SQVTM and CDR2 is ANQGSEA. V lost 6 bases to trimming and J lost 5 bases; unmatched junction nucleotides: 9. This CDR3 contains 13 residues. Reverse transcription of extracted RNA yielded cDNA, which provided the sequencing template. Measured with immunoSEQ multiplex PCR; TCRdb has only the in-frame clones, and not every one. The sample comprises 95,000 to 150,000 clones, around 45% of which are singletons, and roughly 10% rests with the top ten.

The clonotype comes from a human donor with alopecia areata. Sequencing was carried out using NKG2D-low CD8+ T cells sorted from blood. The chain recombines TRBV29-1 with TRBJ2-5, with 7 bases aligning to TRBD1. CDR3 protein: CSVPLQGMETQYF. Here the CDR3 DNA reads TGCAGCGTCCCCCTACAGGGGATGGAGACCCAGTACTTC.